This TCR beta chain was captured in a study of cytomegalovirus exposure and HLA in healthy donors. 60 Vbeta and 13 Jbeta primers were used in PCR. TCRdb's table, derived via immunoSEQ multiplex PCR, lists solely in-frame clones and lacks some. Recorded for this sample: over 150,000 clones. General observations from the study: Among the CMV-associated chains, three were confirmed in vitro as specific for CMV antigens.

With 6 bases clipped from V and 4 bases from J, the junction kept 9 bases outside the gene matches. Germline V CDR1 and CDR2: KGHSH, LQKENI. This CDR3 is 15 amino acids long. Remarks on this clone: The target antigen is unknown.

This rearrangement joins TRBV18 to TRBJ2-5; 9 bases map to TRBD1. The sequence came from a boy between 5 and 17 years old in good health and CMV-seronegative. What was sequenced was PBMCs. The CDR3 DNA reads TGTGCCAGCTCCCGGGGGACAGGGACGGGAGAGACCCAGTACTTC. This translates into CASSRGTGTGETQYF.